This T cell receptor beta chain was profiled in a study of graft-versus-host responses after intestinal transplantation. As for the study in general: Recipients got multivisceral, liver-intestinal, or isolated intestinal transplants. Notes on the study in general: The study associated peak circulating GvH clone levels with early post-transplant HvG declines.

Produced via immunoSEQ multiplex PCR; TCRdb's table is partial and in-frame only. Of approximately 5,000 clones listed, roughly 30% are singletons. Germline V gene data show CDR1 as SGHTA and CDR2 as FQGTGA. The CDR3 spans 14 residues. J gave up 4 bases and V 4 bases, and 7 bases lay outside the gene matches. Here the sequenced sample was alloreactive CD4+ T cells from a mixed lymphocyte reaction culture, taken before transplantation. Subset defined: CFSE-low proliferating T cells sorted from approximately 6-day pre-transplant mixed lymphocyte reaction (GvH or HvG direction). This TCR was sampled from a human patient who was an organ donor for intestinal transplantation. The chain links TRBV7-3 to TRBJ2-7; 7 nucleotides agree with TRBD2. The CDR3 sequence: CASSSSGKRYEQYF. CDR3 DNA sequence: TGTGCCAGCAGCTCCAGCGGGAAGAGATACGAGCAGTACTTC.